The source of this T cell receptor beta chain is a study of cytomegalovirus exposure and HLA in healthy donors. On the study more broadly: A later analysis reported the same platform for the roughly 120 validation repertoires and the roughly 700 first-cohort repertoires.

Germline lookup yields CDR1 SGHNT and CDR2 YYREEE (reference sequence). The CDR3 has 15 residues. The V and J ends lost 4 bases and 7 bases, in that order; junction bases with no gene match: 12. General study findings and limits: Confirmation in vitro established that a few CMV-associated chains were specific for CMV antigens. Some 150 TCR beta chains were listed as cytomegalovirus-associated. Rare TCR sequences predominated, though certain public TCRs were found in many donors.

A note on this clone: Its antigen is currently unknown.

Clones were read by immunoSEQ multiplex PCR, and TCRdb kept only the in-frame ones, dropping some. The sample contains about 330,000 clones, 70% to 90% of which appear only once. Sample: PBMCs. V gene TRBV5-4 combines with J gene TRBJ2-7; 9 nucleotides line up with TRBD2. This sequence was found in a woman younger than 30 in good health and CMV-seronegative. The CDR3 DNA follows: TGTGCCAGCAGCCCCCAGACTAGCGGATCGAGGGAGCAGTACTTC. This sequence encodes CASSPQTSGSREQYF.